This TCR beta chain was profiled in a study of T cells in women clearing cervical HPV infection. Overall study results and limits: Timing of associations relative to infection is unclear; T-cell subsets were not isolated. Richness plus V gene abundances separated cases from controls with AUC around 0.8.

TCRdb's table, derived via immunoSEQ multiplex PCR, lists solely in-frame clones and lacks some. The sample totals around 46,000 clones. Cervical HPV DNA detected by MY09/MY11 PCR, typed by dot-blot. This CDR3 has 13 residues. Germline assignment: CDR1 SGHTA and CDR2 FQGTGA. In regard to this clone: The antigen remains undetermined. The read is 3 residues too short to cover the CDR3 end, so that end is filled in from the germline J gene.

The sequence derives from a woman aged 18 to 75 with a cervical HPV16 infection that either progressed to CIN3+ or cleared (not recorded which). The chain is built from TRBV7-3 and TRBJ1-2; possible D gene TRBD1, 6 bases. Sequenced input: blood buffy coat. CDR3 protein: CASSLSGGRSYTF. The sequenced part of the CDR3 DNA is TGTGCCAGCAGCTTGTCGGGGGGCCGTAGC.